These 5 T cell receptor beta chains came from one sample sequenced in a study of beta chain features in type 1 diabetes. These receptors have no identified antigens. Of the isolated RNA, all was reverse transcribed, and so the sequenced material was expressed TCRB transcripts. Generated by immunoSEQ multiplex PCR, the TCRdb table keeps only in-frame clones and is missing some. The table has 500,000 to 650,000 clones, under 15% seen once; the top ten hold about 0.11%. Broader study findings: Shorter TCRB CDR3s, moderately but significantly so, were found in Type 1 diabetes patients in all four CD4+ subsets.

The specimen sequenced was naive CD4+ T cells from blood. These receptors were obtained from a man aged 25 to 40 with type 1 diabetes.

There are a few counts of this clone. The V gene is TRBV7-3, the J gene TRBJ2-7; D is undetermined. V lost 5 bases, J lost 7 bases, and 18 bases lay in between. CDR1 and CDR2 (germline): SGHTA, FQGTGA. The CDR3 is made up of 14 amino acids. The CDR3 nucleotides are TGTGCCAGCAGCCTAGATGACGTATTACGAGAGCAGTACTTC. This codes for CASSLDDVLREQYF.

Only a few counts were recorded for this clone. This chain links TRBV5-1 with TRBJ1-1; D gene uncertain. The CDR3 loop spans 14 amino acids. With 0 bases removed from V and 0 bases from J, the gap between germline ends came to 6 bases. Germline CDR1 is SGHRS and CDR2 is YFSETQ. This CDR3 is CASSLGWVNTEAFF. CDR3 nucleotide sequence: TGCGCCAGCAGCTTGGGGTGGGTGAACACTGAAGCTTTCTTT.

This clone showed up just a few times. J is TRBJ2-6 and V is TRBV13, with 12 bases matching TRBD1. This CDR3 has 18 residues. The ends lost 1 base at V and 4 bases at J; junction bases unmatched: 5. The V gene's germline CDR1 is PRHDT and CDR2 FYEKMQ (reference sequence). In DNA form, the CDR3 reads TGTGCCAGCAGCTTAGTGGGACAGGGGGCTCCCGGGGCCAACGTCCTGACTTTC. Residues: CASSLVGQGAPGANVLTF.

The chain carries TRBV2 and TRBJ1-2; D remains ambiguous. This CDR3 contains 12 residues. Germline values: CDR1 SNHLY, CDR2 FYNNEI. The ends were cut back, 1 base at V and 10 bases at J, with 10 bases in the middle. Here the CDR3 DNA reads TGTGCCAGCAGTGAAGGGAATACGCTCTACACCTTC. Translating gives CASSEGNTLYTF.

V usage is TRBV2 and J usage is TRBJ2-5, with a weak D call TRBD1 (7 bases). Germline lookup yields CDR1 SNHLY and CDR2 FYNNEI. Trimming removed 3 bases at V and 2 bases at J, with 13 bases between. This CDR3 spans 15 amino acids. Here the CDR3 reads CASSERRGRQETQYF. The CDR3 coding sequence is TGTGCCAGCAGTGAGAGGAGGGGGCGGCAAGAGACCCAGTACTTC.